The T cell receptor (beta chain) described here comes from a study of OX40 agonist ivuxolimab in advanced cancers. Study-wide context: Prior therapy, whether anti-PD-1, anti-PD-L1 or anti-CTLA-4, was allowed, and 30% to 40% had some. Partial responses were seen in three patients, one with hepatocellular carcinoma and two with cutaneous melanoma. Study observations and caveats: CD8+ T cells showed, on average, more clonal expansion than CD4+ cells.

Germline V gene lookup returns CDR1 SEHNR and CDR2 FQNEAQ (reference sequence). V was pared by 4 bases and J by 5 bases, with 11 bases between. There are 14 residues in the CDR3. Data came from immunoSEQ multiplex PCR; TCRdb stores just in-frame clones and leaves some out. Of about 57,000 clones listed, 80% to 95% are singletons. Of note for this clone: No antigen is known for it.

This sequence joins TRBV7-9 and TRBJ1-4, with D possibly being TRBD1 (6 bases). This clonotype originated in an adult with an advanced solid tumor such as melanoma, head and neck, liver or kidney cancer. Sequencing used CD4+ or CD8+ T cells sorted from blood, obtained in a trial of the OX40 agonist ivuxolimab. In nucleotides, the CDR3 is TGTGCCAGCAGCTCAGGACAGAGAAATGAAAAACTGTTTTTT. Its translation: CASSSGQRNEKLFF.